This passage covers 26 T cell receptor beta chains from one sample sequenced in a study of T-cell memory formation after mild COVID-19. Each CDR3 protein is one row after TCRdb ran MiXCR on the 5' RACE reads. The sample shows some 450,000 distinct CDR3 sequences, around 20% of them seen only once. The sample comprised PBMCs or a T cell subset sorted from them (not recorded which). The receptors here all came from an adult woman who had mild COVID-19 (a few samples of this study predate the infection). Cell type and time point are not known.

This chain connects TRBV7-3 to TRBJ2-7; D might be TRBD1 (6 bases). Germline loops: CDR1 SGHTA, CDR2 FQGTGA. V was cut by 0 bases and J by 2 bases, with 11 bases left in between. The CDR3 is made up of 15 amino acids. CDR3 residues: CASSLTQGETYEQYF. In nucleotides, the CDR3 is TGTGCCAGCAGCTTAACACAGGGAGAAACCTACGAGCAGTACTTC.

As for this clonotype: The junction differs from germline at one of its ends, possibly a read error. The V and J genes are TRBV6-6 and TRBJ1-6, with TRBD1 matching over 7 bases. The CDR3 covers 21 residues. Germline lookup yields CDR1 MNHNY and CDR2 SVGAGI (reference sequence). Here the CDR3 DNA reads TGTGCAAGCAGTTACCCGCCCCGACAGGGTGATCCGAGCTCCTATAATTCACCCCTCCACTTT. It encodes CASSYPPRQGDPSSYNSPLHF.

The sample holds many counts of this clonotype. V is TRBV4-1 and J is TRBJ2-3, with D tentatively TRBD2 (6 bases). Germline loops: CDR1 MGHRA, CDR2 YSYEKL. Trimming took off 4 bases at V and 6 bases at J, with 14 bases between the two ends. The CDR3 runs 14 residues. CDR3 amino acids: CASSPEGGGDTQYF. The CDR3 DNA reads TGCGCCAGCAGCCCCGAAGGTGGAGGGGATACGCAGTATTTT.

There are a few counts of this clonotype. V gene TRBV6-5 combines with J gene TRBJ1-2; TRBD1 might be the D (6 bases). The CDR3 contains 19 residues. Deletions cut 4 bases from V and 6 bases from J, with 30 bases between. The V gene's germline CDR1 is MNHEY and CDR2 SVGAGI. CDR3 sequence (DNA): TGTGCCAGCAGTTCCACGACAGGTTCTGGTTGGTCGGGAGCGAATGGCTACACCTTC. Translating gives CASSSTTGSGWSGANGYTF.

This clonotype was recorded many times. V usage is TRBV5-1 and J usage is TRBJ2-3; D is uncertain. The V gene's germline CDR1 is SGHRS and CDR2 YFSETQ. Trimming took off 2 bases at V and 6 bases at J, with 13 bases between the two ends. This CDR3 region has 14 residues. The CDR3 DNA sequence: TGCGCCAGCAGCTTTTCGGGTTGGGTCGATACGCAGTATTTT. Its protein product is CASSFSGWVDTQYF.

There are a few counts of this clonotype. This chain connects TRBV5-6 to TRBJ1-2; D unclear. The CDR3 totals 13 residues. CDR1 and CDR2 (germline): SGHDT, YYEEEE. V lost 5 bases, J lost 5 bases, and 13 bases lay in between. The CDR3 bases are TGTGCCAGCAGATTGACCGCTGGGTATGGCTACACCTTC. Translation gives CASRLTAGYGYTF.

This sequence joins TRBV30 and TRBJ2-1; D gene uncertain. Germline V gene lookup returns CDR1 GTSNPN and CDR2 SVGIG (reference sequence). The germline V and J ends were trimmed by 7 bases and 4 bases, with 17 bases remaining between them. The CDR3 is 14 residues long. Written as DNA, the CDR3 is TGTGCCTTGTTACCGACGGATCGATACAATGAGCAGTTCTTC. Encoded protein: CALLPTDRYNEQFF. The variable domain in full, completed from reference TRBV30 and TRBJ2-1, reads SQTIHQWPATLVQPVGSPLSLECTVEGTSNPNLYWYRQAAGRGLQLLFYSVGIGQISSEVPQNLSASRPQDRQFILSSKKLLLSDSGFYLCALLPTDRYNEQFFGPGTRLTVL.

In this sample, this clonotype turned up many times. The junction shows a germline mismatch at one end, possibly a read error. The chain uses TRBV5-1 and TRBJ2-1; 12 bases agree with TRBD2. The germline CDR1 and CDR2 sequences are SGHRS and YFSETQ. This CDR3 region has 14 residues. CDR3 nucleotide sequence: TGTGCCAGCAGCTTGACTAGCGGGGGCAATGAGCAGTTCTTC. It codes for CASSLTSGGNEQFF.

This clonotype was seen a handful of times. CDR3 residues: CASSGGTVSYNEQFF. The DNA for the CDR3 is TGTGCCAGCAGTGGAGGGACAGTCTCCTACAATGAGCAGTTCTTC. The rearrangement uses TRBV25-1 and TRBJ2-1; 7 nucleotides match TRBD1. The length of the CDR3 is 15 residues. CDR1 and CDR2 from the germline V gene are MGHDK and SYGVNS. The ends lost 4 bases at V and 0 bases at J; junction bases unmatched: 3.

This clonotype was seen more than once but under ten times. The J gene is TRBJ1-1, the V gene TRBV2; D is unresolved. Per germline, CDR1 SNHLY and CDR2 FYNNEI. V was clipped by 2 bases and J by 2 bases, with 6 bases between them. This CDR3 is built from 13 residues. CDR3 residues: CASSENGNTEAFF. CDR3 DNA: TGTGCCAGCAGTGAAAATGGCAACACTGAAGCTTTCTTT. Combining the CDR3 with reference TRBV2 and TRBJ1-1 gives the whole variable domain EPEVTQTPSHQVTQMGQEVILRCVPISNHLYFYWYRQILGQKVEFLVSFYNNEISEKSEIFDDQFSVERPDGSNFTLKIRSTKLEDSAMYFCASSENGNTEAFFGQGTRLTVV.

This clonotype has just a few counts. The J gene is TRBJ2-1, the V gene TRBV3-1; D is possibly TRBD1 (6 bases). The germline V and J ends were trimmed by 4 bases and 4 bases, with 14 bases remaining between them. The CDR3 sequence is 15 residues long. CDR1 is LGHDT, CDR2 YNNKEL, per germline (reference sequence). The CDR3 loop reads CASSLFWGPYNEQFF. DNA of the CDR3: TGTGCCAGCAGCCTATTTTGGGGGCCTTACAATGAGCAGTTCTTC.

The rearrangement joins TRBV28 to TRBJ1-3; TRBD1 might be the D (6 bases). The V gene's germline CDR1 is MDHEN and CDR2 SYDVKM. This CDR3 is 17 amino acids long. V lost 0 bases to trimming and J lost 3 bases, with 15 bases between them. For the CDR3, the DNA is TGTGCCAGCAGTTTATGGTCGGGGGGGGCTTTTGGAAACACCATATATTTT. Translating it yields CASSLWSGGAFGNTIYF.

This clonotype was detected a few times. The V call is TRBV27, the J call TRBJ1-1, with a tentative D call TRBD1 (6 bases). This CDR3 spans 15 amino acids. Germline V lookup: CDR1 MNHEY, CDR2 SMNVEV (reference sequence). Trimming shortened V by 8 bases and J by 5 bases, and 21 bases separated the two germline ends. CDR3: CASGVRSRGGTEAFF. The CDR3 DNA reads as TGTGCCAGCGGGGTGAGGAGTAGGGGGGGAACTGAAGCTTTCTTT.

Only a few counts were recorded for this clonotype. The chain's CDR3 is CASSAGTVVYGYTF. The CDR3 bases are TGTGCCAGCAGTGCCGGGACGGTCGTCTATGGCTACACCTTC. V is TRBV12-3 or TRBV12-4 and J is TRBJ1-2; weak D call: TRBD1 (5 bases). Trimming shortened V by 5 bases and J by 4 bases, and 14 bases separated the two germline ends. The CDR3 runs to 14 residues.

A remark on this clonotype: This sequence may be a read error, since a much larger clone differs from it by one base. This chain joins TRBV3-1 and TRBJ1-2; possible D gene TRBD1, 5 bases. V lost 4 bases and J lost 4, with 10 bases in between. The length of the CDR3 is 13 residues. Per germline, CDR1 LGHDT and CDR2 YNNKEL (reference sequence). In DNA form, the CDR3 reads TGTGCCAGCAGCCTAGGGGCAGTCTATGGCTACACCTTC. Encoded protein: CASSLGAVYGYTF.

V and J are TRBV7-3 and TRBJ2-1; 8 bases match TRBD2. The V and J ends lost 5 bases and 4 bases, in that order; junction bases with no gene match: 10. There are 16 residues in the CDR3. In germline, CDR1 is SGHTA, CDR2 FQGTGA. CDR3 bases: TGTGCCAGCAGCGACCCCGGGGGGGGAGGATACAATGAGCAGTTCTTC. This gives the protein CASSDPGGGGYNEQFF.

This clonotype has more than one count but fewer than ten. This chain connects TRBV20-1 to TRBJ2-1, with a tentative D call TRBD2 (5 bases). V lost 0 bases and J lost 13, with 10 bases in between. Germline CDR1 and CDR2: DFQATT and SNEGSKA (reference sequence). This CDR3 comprises 11 residues. CDR3 DNA sequence: TGCAGTGCTAGAGATGAGAGGGTTCAGTTCTTC. Its translation is CSARDERVQFF.

This clonotype has more than one count but fewer than ten. The chain uses TRBV6-5 and TRBJ2-7, with TRBD1 matching over 8 bases. Per germline, CDR1 MNHEY and CDR2 SVGAGI. The ends lost 2 bases at V and 9 bases at J; junction bases unmatched: 12. The CDR3 runs to 15 residues. This CDR3 reads CASSYDRGPSSGQYF. Here the CDR3 DNA reads TGTGCCAGCAGTTACGACAGGGGCCCCAGTTCCGGGCAGTACTTC.

The rearrangement joins TRBV19 to TRBJ2-3; TRBD2 might be the D (5 bases). V shed 6 bases and J shed 0 bases, with 13 bases lying between them. From germline, CDR1 is LNHDA and CDR2 SQIVND (reference sequence). CDR3 length: 15 residues. The CDR3 here is CASRLSASSTDTQYF. As DNA, the CDR3 is TGTGCCAGTAGGCTTAGCGCCTCTAGCACAGATACGCAGTATTTT.

The rearrangement links TRBV9 to TRBJ2-1; TRBD2 aligns across 9 bases. V trimming: 6 bases; J trimming: 5 bases; junction bases outside the gene matches: 12. Germline V gives CDR1 SGDLS, CDR2 YYNGEE. This CDR3 is 16 amino acids long. DNA for the CDR3: TGTGCCAGCACTGAATGGGCGGGAGGGGGAAACAATGAGCAGTTCTTC. Translating gives CASTEWAGGGNNEQFF.

The chain couples TRBV20-1 to TRBJ1-1; the match to TRBD1 covers 9 bases. Germline trimming cut 7 bases from V and 5 bases from J; bases unmatched to any gene: 14. The CDR3 sequence is 15 residues long. The germline gives CDR1 DFQATT, CDR2 SNEGSKA (reference sequence). The CDR3 DNA reads as TGCAGTGGCGCATCATCCGGGACAGGGCGAACTGAAGCTTTCTTT. Its protein product is CSGASSGTGRTEAFF.

The table lists this clonotype with a few counts. This chain connects TRBV12-5 to TRBJ2-1, with 8 bases that match TRBD1. This CDR3 is built from 16 residues. Trimming took 3 bases from V and 1 from J; bases not matched to a gene: 5. Germline values: CDR1 LGHNT, CDR2 FRNRAP. The CDR3 region has the DNA TGTGCTAGTGGTTTAGGGCAGGGGGCTTCCTACAATGAGCAGTTCTTC. Translating gives CASGLGQGASYNEQFF.

J is TRBJ2-3 and V is TRBV7-9, with D perhaps matching TRBD2 (6 bases). Germline lookup yields CDR1 SEHNR and CDR2 FQNEAQ (reference sequence). This CDR3 spans 11 amino acids. DNA of the CDR3: TGTGCGTGGGGGGACACAGATACGCAGTATTTT. Its translation: CAWGDTDTQYF. The variable domain in full, completed from reference TRBV7-9 and TRBJ2-3, reads DTGVSQNPRHKITKRGQNVTFRCDPISEHNRLYWYRQTLGQGPEFLTYFQNEAQLEKSRLLSDRFSAERPKGSFSTLEIQRTEQGDSAMYLCAWGDTDTQYFGPGTRLTVL.

The chain is built from TRBV6-5 and TRBJ2-7; tentatively, D is TRBD1 (6 bases). Trimming stripped 7 bases from V and 6 bases from J, with 16 bases between. Germline CDR1 and CDR2: MNHEY and SVGAGI. The CDR3 totals 13 residues. The DNA for the CDR3 is TGTGCCAGCACCTTGGGGGCCGGAGGCGAGCAGTACTTC. Encoded protein: CASTLGAGGEQYF.

The chain recombines TRBV5-1 with TRBJ2-7; D unclear. CDR3 size: 13 residues. Trimming removed 10 bases at V and 2 bases at J, with 16 bases between. CDR1 and CDR2 (germline): SGHRS, YFSETQ. Here the CDR3 DNA reads TGCGCCTCAACTTTTGGAGCGACCTACGAGCAGTACTTC. As protein: CASTFGATYEQYF. Full variable domain (missing parts from reference TRBV5-1 and TRBJ2-7): KAGVTQTPRYLIKTRGQQVTLSCSPISGHRSVSWYQQTPGQGLQFLFEYFSETQRNKGNFPGRFSGRQFSNSRSEMNVSTLELGDSALYLCASTFGATYEQYFGPGTRLTVT.

This clonotype was counted a few times. The genes are TRBV6-2 or TRBV6-3 and TRBJ1-4; D is undetermined. CDR1 and CDR2 (germline): MNHEY, SVGEGT. The CDR3 has 13 amino acids. The ends were cut back, 10 bases at V and 8 bases at J, with 17 bases in the middle. The CDR3 reads CATKTPSGEKLFF. The CDR3 coding sequence is TGTGCCACCAAGACCCCCTCGGGAGAAAAACTGTTTTTT.